These 13 T cell receptor beta chains came from one sample sequenced in a study of PD-1 blockade in classical Hodgkin lymphoma. Sequenced by immunoSEQ multiplex PCR; TCRdb stores in-frame clones only, minus some. This sample has nearly 50,000 clones, with about three quarters found just once. Time point noted: cycle 4 day 1 (C4D1), after more than 5 weeks of nivolumab. Every one of the patients relapsed after autologous stem cell transplantation (brentuximab vedotin exposure was variable). The sequences come from peripheral blood mononuclear cells (PBMCs), collected before the fourth cycle of nivolumab. All receptors derive from a human donor with classical Hodgkin lymphoma.

CDR3 coding DNA: TGTGCCAGCAGCTTAGGGGCGGGGCACTCCTACGAGCAGTACTTC. This sequence encodes CASSLGAGHSYEQYF. This chain uses TRBV7-2 with TRBJ2-7, with D perhaps matching TRBD2 (6 bases). The ends were cut back, 1 base at V and 0 bases at J, with 10 bases in the middle. The CDR3 runs 15 residues. Germline V gene data show CDR1 as SGHTA and CDR2 as FQGNSA. The entire variable domain, with the rest obtained from reference TRBV7-2 and TRBJ2-7, is as follows: GAGVSQSPSNKVTEKGKDVELRCDPISGHTALYWYRQSLGQGLEFLIYFQGNSAPDKSGLPSDRFSAERTGGSVSTLTIQRTQQEDSAVYLCASSLGAGHSYEQYFGPGTRLTVT.

The V gene is TRBV12-5, the J gene TRBJ2-7; 11 nucleotides agree with TRBD2. Germline V gene sequence: CDR1 LGHNT, CDR2 FRNRAP. The CDR3 has 18 residues. V trimming: 0 bases; J trimming: 4 bases; junction bases outside the gene matches: 11. The CDR3 DNA follows: TGTGCTAGTGGTTTGGTCGGTAGTAGCGGGAGGGCGGTTTACGAGCAGTACTTC. Encoded protein: CASGLVGSSGRAVYEQYF.

The chain uses TRBV4-2 and TRBJ1-5; D unresolved. V was shortened by 0 bases and J by 0 bases, with 6 bases between the two germline ends. Per germline, CDR1 LGHNA and CDR2 YNFKEQ. This CDR3 comprises 15 residues. The CDR3 sequence is CASSQEYLSNQPQHF. The CDR3 DNA sequence: TGTGCCAGCAGCCAAGAATATCTTAGCAATCAGCCCCAGCATTTT.

The chain links TRBV5-1 to TRBJ1-2; D remains unclear. Trimming took 0 bases from V and 7 from J, leaving 19 bases between them. The V gene's germline CDR1 is SGHRS and CDR2 YFSETQ. The CDR3 is 16 residues long. The CDR3 protein is CASSLGAEVHYRGYTF. CDR3 nucleotide sequence: TGCGCCAGCAGCTTGGGGGCAGAGGTTCACTATCGTGGCTACACCTTC.

CDR3 protein: CASSLRTSGRAPIAKNIQYF. In nucleotides, the CDR3 is TGCGCCAGCAGCTTGCGGACTAGCGGGAGGGCCCCCATAGCCAAAAACATTCAGTACTTC. J is TRBJ2-4 and V is TRBV5-1; 15 bases align to TRBD2. CDR3 length: 20 residues. V lost 1 base, J lost 0 bases, and 8 bases stayed unmatched. Germline CDR1 reads SGHRS; CDR2 reads YFSETQ.

The chain recombines TRBV10-1 with TRBJ2-7; D call uncertain. V was cut by 10 bases and J by 5 bases, with 15 bases left in between. The CDR3 runs to 12 residues. The germline V gene encodes CDR1 WNHNN and CDR2 SYGVQD (reference sequence). CDR3 residues: CATSGPDNEQYF. In nucleotides, the CDR3 is TGCGCCACCTCCGGGCCTGATAACGAGCAGTACTTC.

V usage is TRBV13 and J usage is TRBJ2-1, with D perhaps TRBD1 (6 bases). Trimming left V 1 base short and J 5 bases short, with 6 bases between. The CDR3 runs to 13 residues. Germline lookup yields CDR1 PRHDT and CDR2 FYEKMQ (reference sequence). CDR3: CASSLAGDNEQFF. Here the CDR3 DNA reads TGTGCCAGCAGCTTAGCAGGGGACAATGAGCAGTTCTTC.

Only a few counts were recorded for this clone. The chain links TRBV5-8 to TRBJ1-5; D possibly corresponds to TRBD1 (5 bases). Trimming stripped 4 bases from V and 0 bases from J, with 11 bases between. The CDR3 is 15 amino acids. Germline CDR1 is SGHTS and CDR2 is YDEGEE. The CDR3 loop reads CASSIQGYSNQPQHF. As DNA, the CDR3 is TGTGCCAGCAGCATCCAGGGCTATAGCAATCAGCCCCAGCATTTT.

The V and J genes are TRBV6-1 and TRBJ2-7, with D tentatively TRBD1 (7 bases). The CDR3 consists of 12 residues. Trimming removed 4 bases from V and 6 bases from J, with 10 bases in between. The germline V gene encodes CDR1 MNHNS and CDR2 SASEGT. CDR3 protein: CASSGQGGEQYF. The CDR3 DNA follows: TGTGCCAGCAGTGGACAGGGAGGCGAGCAGTACTTC.

The J gene is TRBJ2-7, the V gene TRBV4-1; D call uncertain. Per germline, CDR1 MGHRA and CDR2 YSYEKL. The CDR3 runs to 13 residues. V lost 0 bases and J 4 bases, leaving 7 bases between the germline ends. CDR3 amino acids: CASSQDHGYEQYF. CDR3 coding DNA: TGCGCCAGCAGCCAAGATCACGGGTACGAGCAGTACTTC.

The rearrangement joins TRBV7-6 to TRBJ2-3; D uncertain. Germline V gene sequence: CDR1 SGHVS, CDR2 FNYEAQ. The CDR3 contains 12 residues. Trimming removed 3 bases at V and 4 bases at J, with 5 bases between. CDR3 bases: TGTGCCAGCAGCTTTGTCCCAGATACGCAGTATTTT. Its translation is CASSFVPDTQYF.

The J gene is TRBJ2-3, the V gene TRBV7-2; D is perhaps TRBD2 (6 bases). This CDR3 comprises 14 residues. The V gene's germline CDR1 is SGHTA and CDR2 FQGNSA. The germline V and J ends were trimmed by 7 bases and 1 base, with 12 bases remaining between them. CDR3 loop: CASTREWGTDTQYF. The CDR3 bases are TGTGCCAGCACCCGGGAGTGGGGCACAGATACGCAGTATTTT.

The chain joins TRBV6-4 to TRBJ2-1; 12 bases are a match to TRBD2. CDR1 and CDR2 from the germline V gene are MRHNA and SNTAGT. V trimming: 3 bases; J trimming: 10 bases; junction bases outside the gene matches: 7. The CDR3 covers 15 residues. The CDR3 region is CASSEIPSGRAEQFF. CDR3 DNA: TGTGCCAGCAGTGAAATCCCTAGCGGGAGGGCGGAGCAGTTCTTC.